The clone carrying this T cell receptor (beta chain) was seen a single time. Its antigen remains unknown. An end of the junction differs from the germline gene, which may be a read error. Cultured CD4+ T-cell DNA underwent Oncomine TCR Beta short-read sequencing. After culture, CD4+ T cells served as the source for genomic DNA extraction. A single record per CDR3 protein comes from TCRdb applying MiXCR to the PCR reads. The sample gives about 23,000 distinct CDR3 sequences, about 54% of which show up once; about 3% is in the top ten. The data belong to a study of vaccination and CD4 T cells after COVID-19. Study context: The cells in question were stimulated using overlapping spike peptides derived from SARS-CoV-2, HCoV-NL63, HCoV-OC43 and HCoV-229E. Findings of the study overall: Early post-infection timepoints were not included, and relatively few convalescent patients were studied.

Noted treatment: approximately nine-day PBMC culture with coronavirus spike peptide pools or control peptides (ViraFEST assay). Each well received some 2.1 million PBMCs, cultured with 10 IU/ml IL-2 and 10 ug/ml peptide pools. This CDR3 contains 14 residues. CDR1 and CDR2 (germline): DFQATT, SNEGSKA (reference sequence). V and J are TRBV20-1 and TRBJ2-3; 10 nucleotides match TRBD2. Specimen: CD4+ T cells from blood, cultured in vitro. This TCR derives from a human donor who had recovered from COVID-19. The CDR3 region has the DNA TGCAGTGCACCAGGAGCGGGAGGGACGGATATGCAGTATTTT. Protein product: CSAPGAGGTDMQYF.